The 30 T cell receptor beta chains listed next were all sequenced from one sample in a study of T cells in localized non-small cell lung cancer. Measured with immunoSEQ multiplex PCR; TCRdb has only the in-frame clones, and not every one. The table has over 30,000 clones, under 90% seen once; the top ten hold around 4.2%. The starting material was peripheral blood, obtained before any cancer treatment. The origin of the receptors is a male donor aged 60 or over with stage III lung adenocarcinoma.

The CDR3 DNA reads TGTGCCAGCAGCGTAGGACAGGTGAGCTCCTACGAGCAGTACTTC. Translated: CASSVGQVSSYEQYF. The chain uses TRBV9 and TRBJ2-7, with D possibly TRBD1 on 6 matching bases. The CDR3 is made up of 15 amino acids. The V end lost 0 bases, the J end lost 0 bases, and 10 bases lay between the germline ends. The germline V gene has CDR1 SGDLS and CDR2 YYNGEE.

The rearrangement uses TRBV5-6 and TRBJ2-7; tentative D call: TRBD2 (5 bases). Germline V gene sequence: CDR1 SGHDT, CDR2 YYEEEE. The germline V and J ends were trimmed by 4 bases and 6 bases, with 17 bases remaining between them. The CDR3 runs 14 residues. This CDR3 reads CASSPRLGLGEQYF. DNA of the CDR3: TGTGCCAGCAGCCCAAGGTTAGGACTCGGCGAGCAGTACTTC.

This chain links TRBV5-1 with TRBJ2-7; a weak D match, TRBD2 (5 bases). CDR1 and CDR2 from the germline V gene are SGHRS and YFSETQ. V was clipped by 0 bases and J by 2 bases, with 12 bases between them. This CDR3 has 15 amino acids. The DNA of the CDR3 is TGCGCCAGCAGCTTGGTTGGTCAGCGGACCTACGAGCAGTACTTC. Protein: CASSLVGQRTYEQYF.

The chain recombines TRBV12-5 with TRBJ1-1; 8 bases agree with TRBD1. The germline V gene encodes CDR1 LGHNT and CDR2 FRNRAP. With V trimmed by 5 bases and J by 7 bases, 9 bases remained unmatched. The CDR3 spans 14 residues. CDR3 protein: CASGHNQGADEAFF. The CDR3 nucleotides read TGTGCTAGTGGTCACAACCAGGGGGCGGATGAAGCTTTCTTT.

This chain uses TRBV27 with TRBJ2-2, with unresolved D. The germline V gene encodes CDR1 MNHEY and CDR2 SMNVEV (reference sequence). CDR3 size: 15 residues. V lost 5 bases and J 6 bases, leaving 16 bases between the germline ends. The CDR3 coding sequence is TGTGCCAGCAGTCCTCGGTTGCTGACGGCCGGGGAGCTGTTTTTT. The encoded protein is CASSPRLLTAGELFF.

This clone came up a few times. The rearrangement joins TRBV18 to TRBJ1-2; the D gene is possibly TRBD1 (5 bases). V was pared by 2 bases and J by 4 bases, with 11 bases between. From germline, CDR1 is KGHSH and CDR2 LQKENI. This CDR3 region has 14 residues. CDR3 nucleotides: TGTGCCAGCTCACCAGGGGCCGCATCCTATGGCTACACCTTC. Translating it yields CASSPGAASYGYTF.

This chain links TRBV7-3 with TRBJ2-2; maybe TRBD1 (6 bases). Trimming shortened V by 4 bases and J by 3 bases, and 12 bases separated the two germline ends. This CDR3 comprises 15 residues. Germline lookup yields CDR1 SGHTA and CDR2 FQGTGA. This chain's CDR3 is CASSSGQFYTGELFF. The CDR3 DNA reads as TGTGCCAGCAGCTCCGGACAGTTTTACACCGGGGAGCTGTTTTTT.

Notes on this clone: An end of the junction differs from the germline gene, which may be a read error. This chain uses TRBV7-7 with TRBJ2-5; 11 bases are a match to TRBD1. CDR1 is SSHAT and CDR2 is FNYEAQ in the germline V gene (reference sequence). The CDR3 runs 15 residues. DNA for the CDR3: TGTGCTAGCAGCTTAGGACAGGGGGCTCGGGAGACCCAGTACTTC. Its translation is CASSLGQGARETQYF.

The chain links TRBV19 to TRBJ2-7, with D perhaps TRBD1 or TRBD2 (5 bases each). Deletions cut 4 bases from V and 2 bases from J, with 9 bases between. There are 13 residues in the CDR3. The germline V gene has CDR1 LNHDA and CDR2 SQIVND (reference sequence). The CDR3 DNA reads as TGTGCCAGTAGTACGGGACGGACCTACGAGCAGTACTTC. Protein sequence: CASSTGRTYEQYF.

The chain recombines TRBV6-5 with TRBJ2-4; D is possibly TRBD1 (6 bases). Germline assignment: CDR1 MNHEY and CDR2 SVGAGI. The CDR3 runs to 14 residues. Trimming stripped 0 bases from V and 9 bases from J, with 12 bases between. CDR3 bases: TGTGCCAGCAGTTACTCCGACAGGTTGAGCATTCAGTACTTC. Its translation: CASSYSDRLSIQYF.

This clone has a single count. This chain links TRBV7-2 with TRBJ2-1; D gene uncertain. The CDR3 spans 16 residues. Germline assignment: CDR1 SGHTA and CDR2 FQGNSA. Between the trimmed V and J ends, which lost 0 bases and 1 base, there was a span of 10 bases. The CDR3 nucleotides are TGTGCCAGCAGCTTAGCCTCAGTTGTGTCCTACAATGAGCAGTTCTTC. Its protein is CASSLASVVSYNEQFF.

The chain employs TRBV6-5 and TRBJ1-6, with D perhaps matching TRBD1 (6 bases). The V gene lost 10 bases and the J gene lost 10 bases, with 20 bases spanning the gap. CDR3 length: 14 amino acids. Germline V CDR1 and CDR2: MNHEY, SVGAGI. The CDR3 reads CATNLPDSESPLHF. Here the CDR3 DNA reads TGTGCCACCAATCTCCCGGACAGTGAGTCACCCCTCCACTTT.

The CDR3 reads CASTTSGGMGQETQYF. The CDR3 DNA reads TGTGCCAGCACGACTAGCGGGGGGATGGGGCAAGAGACCCAGTACTTC. This sequence joins TRBV6-6 and TRBJ2-5; the match to TRBD2 covers 13 bases. The germline V gene has CDR1 MNHNY and CDR2 SVGAGI (reference sequence). V lost 7 bases and J lost 2; bases outside the gene matches: 7. The CDR3 totals 16 residues.

The V gene is TRBV19, the J gene TRBJ1-1, with D perhaps matching TRBD1 (6 bases). V dropped 7 bases and J dropped 5 bases, with 14 bases sitting between them. Germline V CDR1 and CDR2: LNHDA, SQIVND (reference sequence). The CDR3 contains 13 residues. The CDR3 DNA reads TGTGCCAGTACCCCCCTTAGGGGGACTGAAGCTTTCTTT. Residues: CASTPLRGTEAFF.

The V gene is TRBV5-4, the J gene TRBJ2-1, with D maybe TRBD1 (5 bases). The V and J ends lost 4 bases and 7 bases respectively, with 15 bases between them. CDR3 length: 14 residues. CDR1 and CDR2 from the germline V gene are SGHNT and YYREEE (reference sequence). As DNA, the CDR3 is TGTGCCAGCAGCCCTCCCAGGGTTTCGAATGAGCAGTTCTTC. This translates into CASSPPRVSNEQFF.

The chain links TRBV5-1 to TRBJ1-6, with unresolved D. Germline V CDR1 and CDR2: SGHRS, YFSETQ. This CDR3 has 14 residues. Trimming pared 6 bases from V and 11 bases from J, leaving 18 bases between. The CDR3 DNA is TGCGCCAGCACTAACGTCGGCTACGGGGCACCCCTCCACTTT. Translated, it gives CASTNVGYGAPLHF.

The chain joins TRBV29-1 to TRBJ1-2; D gene unclear. Germline V gene sequence: CDR1 SQVTM, CDR2 ANQGSEA. Between the trimmed V and J ends, which lost 4 bases and 5 bases, there was a span of 11 bases. This CDR3 spans 12 amino acids. CDR3 loop: CSVGLRRYGYTF. The CDR3 nucleotides are TGCAGCGTTGGACTGAGGCGGTATGGCTACACCTTC. Variable domain in full (rest from reference TRBV29-1 and TRBJ1-2): SAVISQKPSRDICQRGTSLTIQCQVDSQVTMMFWYRQQPGQSLTLIATANQGSEATYESGFVIDKFPISRPNLTFSTLTVSNMSPEDSSIYLCSVGLRRYGYTFGSGTRLTVV.

The rearrangement joins TRBV6-6 to TRBJ2-3, with D possibly TRBD2 on 6 matching bases. Trimming cost V 4 bases and J 0 bases, with 11 bases left between them. The CDR3 spans 15 residues. The V gene's germline CDR1 is MNHNY and CDR2 SVGAGI (reference sequence). CDR3 bases: TGTGCCAGCAGTTCCGCGGGACTCAGCACAGATACGCAGTATTTT. It encodes CASSSAGLSTDTQYF.

V usage is TRBV30 and J usage is TRBJ1-6, with TRBD1 as a possible D gene (5 bases). Per the germline V gene, CDR1 is GTSNPN and CDR2 is SVGIG (reference sequence). Trimming took 3 bases from V and 5 from J, leaving 17 bases between them. The CDR3 has 16 residues. CDR3: CAWRGWRGFNNSPLHF. The CDR3 DNA reads TGTGCCTGGAGGGGTTGGAGGGGATTCAATAATTCACCCCTCCACTTT.

This clone has only one observation. The V gene is TRBV28, the J gene TRBJ1-1, with D possibly matching TRBD1 (5 bases). Per germline, CDR1 MDHEN and CDR2 SYDVKM. V was trimmed by 1 base and J by 8 bases, leaving 23 bases between them. The CDR3 is made up of 17 amino acids. The CDR3 DNA is TGTGCCAGCAGTTTATTCAATCCTTCAGGGACGAGGAAGGAAGCTTTCTTT. This gives the protein CASSLFNPSGTRKEAFF.

This clone was counted once. V gene TRBV18 combines with J gene TRBJ1-5, with a tentative D call TRBD1 (6 bases). Looked up from germline, CDR1 is KGHSH and CDR2 is LQKENI. V was clipped by 3 bases and J by 5 bases, with 14 bases between them. The CDR3 length is 15 residues. The chain's CDR3 is CASSPGLGGYQPQHF. DNA of the CDR3: TGTGCCAGCTCACCGGGTTTAGGGGGATATCAGCCCCAGCATTTT.

The chain couples TRBV7-6 to TRBJ2-7, with TRBD2 matching 11 bases. The CDR3 extends over 16 amino acids. With V trimmed by 5 bases and J by 7 bases, 13 bases remained unmatched. Per the germline V gene, CDR1 is SGHVS and CDR2 is FNYEAQ. In DNA form, the CDR3 reads TGTGCCAGCAGCCCCCGTTTAGCGGGAGGGCCGGGGGAGCAGTACTTC. Its protein product is CASSPRLAGGPGEQYF.

V and J are TRBV19 and TRBJ2-2; 10 nucleotides match TRBD2. Germline lookup yields CDR1 LNHDA and CDR2 SQIVND (reference sequence). Unmatched junction bases numbered 4, after V lost 6 bases and J lost 9 bases. The CDR3 totals 13 residues. The CDR3 protein is CASSGSGRRELFF. DNA for the CDR3: TGTGCCAGTAGCGGTAGCGGGAGGCGGGAGCTGTTTTTT.

CDR3 in DNA: TGTGCCAGTGCCACCTACAATGAGCAGTTCTTC. Translating it yields CASATYNEQFF. The V call is TRBV6-1, the J call TRBJ2-1, with D hard to call. Trimming took 9 bases from V and 2 from J, leaving 5 bases between them. CDR1 and CDR2 from the germline V gene are MNHNS and SASEGT. This CDR3 region has 11 residues.

The chain has TRBV7-9 and TRBJ2-7, with D possibly TRBD1 on 6 matching bases. This CDR3 is 12 amino acids long. Germline CDR1 SEHNR, CDR2 FQNEAQ (reference sequence). V was shortened by 5 bases and J by 7 bases, with 12 bases between the two germline ends. CDR3 nucleotide sequence: TGTGCCAGCAGCCTCCAAGGGGGTGAGCAGTACTTC. This encodes CASSLQGGEQYF.

The chain couples TRBV7-3 to TRBJ2-2; unclear D gene. V gave up 0 bases and J gave up 1 base, with 6 bases separating them. This CDR3 spans 15 amino acids. Germline V gives CDR1 SGHTA, CDR2 FQGTGA. DNA for the CDR3: TGTGCCAGCAGCTTAACAGTACTGAACACCGGGGAGCTGTTTTTT. The encoded protein is CASSLTVLNTGELFF.

This chain uses TRBV30 with TRBJ1-1; a possible D gene is TRBD1 (6 bases). Germline V gene lookup returns CDR1 GTSNPN and CDR2 SVGIG (reference sequence). With 3 bases removed from V and 5 bases from J, the gap between germline ends came to 16 bases. The CDR3 runs 14 residues. Written as DNA, the CDR3 is TGTGCCTGGAGCCGGGGGCAGGGAGGAACTGAAGCTTTCTTT. It codes for CAWSRGQGGTEAFF. Full variable domain (missing parts from reference TRBV30 and TRBJ1-1): SQTIHQWPATLVQPVGSPLSLECTVEGTSNPNLYWYRQAAGRGLQLLFYSVGIGQISSEVPQNLSASRPQDRQFILSSKKLLLSDSGFYLCAWSRGQGGTEAFFGQGTRLTVV.

The chain uses TRBV27 and TRBJ2-7, with a possible D match to TRBD2 (6 bases). CDR1 and CDR2 (germline): MNHEY, SMNVEV (reference sequence). The CDR3 has 13 residues. Trimming removed 3 bases from V and 6 bases from J, with 12 bases in between. CDR3 bases: TGTGCCAGCAGTTTGGGAGGACCCTTCGAGCAGTACTTC. Translated: CASSLGGPFEQYF.

The genes are TRBV5-1 and TRBJ2-5, with TRBD2 matching over 8 bases. With 0 bases clipped from V and 7 bases from J, the junction kept 14 bases outside the gene matches. Germline-derived CDR1 and CDR2 are SGHRS and YFSETQ. The CDR3 runs to 17 residues. The CDR3 DNA reads as TGCGCCAGCAGCTTGGGTAACTTCGGACTAGCATCTGGGACCCAGTACTTC. Encoded protein: CASSLGNFGLASGTQYF.

As for this clone: The junction differs from germline at one of its ends, possibly a read error. This rearrangement joins TRBV7-2 to TRBJ2-7; no reliable D call. The length of the CDR3 is 12 residues. From germline, CDR1 is SGHTA and CDR2 FQGNSA. The CDR3 sequence: CASSLGSSEQYF. CDR3 coding DNA: TGTGCCAGCAGCTTAGGGTCCTCCGAGCAGTACTTC. The variable domain in full, with the rest retrieved from reference TRBV7-2 and TRBJ2-7, is GAGVSQSPSNKVTEKGKDVELRCDPISGHTALYWYRQSLGQGLEFLIYFQGNSAPDKSGLPSDRFSAERTGGSVSTLTIQRTQQEDSAVYLCASSLGSSEQYFGPGTRLTVT.